The TCR beta chain described here comes from a study of tumor-infiltrating lymphocytes in localized non-small cell lung cancer. Study summary: Several tumor histologies, both smoking statuses, and some post-neoadjuvant chemotherapy samples were included.

CDR3 length: 16 residues. The germline V gene encodes CDR1 SGDLS and CDR2 YYNGEE. V shed 0 bases and J 2 bases; nucleotides not matched to a gene: 7. Here immunoSEQ multiplex PCR was the method, and the copy in TCRdb shows in-frame clones only, minus some. The table has thousands of clones, around 81% seen once. Remarks on this clone: Its antigen remains unidentified.

General study findings and limits: Available tissue quantity limited TCR sequencing to a patient subset. IM1 and IM2 tumors showed no difference in T-cell fraction.

The sample was lung tumor tissue. The chain links TRBV9 to TRBJ2-7; 8 bases agree with TRBD2. The sequence came from a human donor with non-small cell lung cancer. The CDR3 is CASSVGAYSGAYEQYF. Here the CDR3 DNA reads TGTGCCAGCAGCGTAGGGGCCTATAGCGGGGCCTACGAGCAGTACTTC.